These 20 T cell receptor beta chains were sequenced from one sample in a study of blood T cell repertoires in COVID-19 (dated by TCRdb to about 2020). The receptor library was made with the immunoSEQ multiplex PCR assay. TCRdb re-hosts the immuneACCESS table, in-frame sequences only. Its copies lack some clones; in the studies checked, an unresolved V gene accounts for under half of them, and the cause for the rest is not known. The table for this sample lists about 240,000 clones; about four fifths of them were counted only once. The ten largest clones capture more than 9.5% of the sample. The sample consisted of peripheral blood. These receptors were taken from a woman at least 80 years old with acute or convalescent COVID-19.

The chain combines TRBV9 with TRBJ1-3; D is unclear. Deletions cut 4 bases from V and 0 bases from J, with 23 bases between. The CDR3 extends over 19 amino acids. Germline loops: CDR1 SGDLS, CDR2 YYNGEE. CDR3 protein: CASSSPAEIGSFSGNTIYF. CDR3 coding DNA: TGTGCCAGCAGCTCACCCGCGGAGATTGGAAGCTTCTCTGGAAACACCATATATTTT.

The chain combines TRBV7-8 with TRBJ2-7; TRBD1 might be the D (5 bases). The CDR3 contains 14 residues. Germline V CDR1 and CDR2: SGHVS, FQNEAQ. Trimming shortened V by 5 bases and J by 4 bases, and 15 bases separated the two germline ends. The CDR3 spells CASSAGSPLYEQYF. CDR3 nucleotide sequence: TGTGCCAGCAGCGCAGGGTCCCCCCTATACGAGCAGTACTTC.

The V gene is TRBV6-5, the J gene TRBJ1-1; D remains unclear. V lost 8 bases and J lost 1, with 11 bases in between. Germline CDR1 is MNHEY and CDR2 is SVGAGI. The CDR3 is 13 amino acids. The DNA of the CDR3 is TGTGCCAGCTTCCGGGTTGGGAACACTGAAGCTTTCTTT. It yields the protein CASFRVGNTEAFF.

The chain employs TRBV3-1 (or the pseudogene TRBV3-2) and TRBJ2-7, with 7 bases fitting TRBD1. Trimming cost V 4 bases and J 3 bases; bases outside gene matches: 6. The germline V gene has CDR1 LGHDT and CDR2 YNNKEL (reference sequence). The CDR3 contains 14 residues. Here the CDR3 DNA reads TGTGCCAGCAGCCTAATCGGACAGGTCTACGAGCAGTACTTC. As protein: CASSLIGQVYEQYF.

The chain recombines TRBV7-8 with TRBJ2-5; 9 bases fit TRBD1. This CDR3 has 15 amino acids. V shed 1 base, J shed 5 bases, and the junction held 5 bases outside the gene matches. CDR1 is SGHVS and CDR2 is FQNEAQ in the germline V gene. CDR3 amino acids: CASSLGGGTGETQYF. CDR3 nucleotides: TGTGCCAGCAGCTTAGGAGGGGGGACAGGGGAGACCCAGTACTTC.

The V call is TRBV4-1, the J call TRBJ1-2; 10 positions match TRBD1. The CDR3 covers 16 residues. CDR1 and CDR2 (germline): MGHRA, YSYEKL. V shed 4 bases, J shed 4 bases, and the junction held 9 bases outside the gene matches. The CDR3: CASSLGGQGDAYGYTF. In DNA form, the CDR3 reads TGCGCCAGCAGCCTGGGTGGACAGGGGGACGCCTATGGCTACACCTTC.

This chain joins TRBV6-5 and TRBJ1-5; D remains ambiguous. Germline CDR1 reads MNHEY; CDR2 reads SVGAGI. Trimming cost V 6 bases and J 4 bases, with 13 bases left between them. The CDR3 covers 14 residues. CDR3 amino acids: CASSARGRNQPQHF. CDR3 sequence (DNA): TGTGCCAGCAGCGCGCGCGGGCGAAATCAGCCCCAGCATTTT.

This chain links TRBV11-2 with TRBJ1-1, with TRBD1 identical over 7 bases. J was trimmed by 4 bases and V by 5 bases; bases with no gene match: 16. The CDR3 is made up of 17 amino acids. CDR1 SGHAT and CDR2 FQNNGV come from the germline V gene. The CDR3 loop is CASSQGYTGARGTEAFF. CDR3 DNA: TGTGCCAGCAGCCAGGGGTACACAGGGGCGAGGGGCACTGAAGCTTTCTTT. Full variable domain (outside the CDR3, taken from reference TRBV11-2 and TRBJ1-1): EAGVAQSPRYKIIEKRQSVAFWCNPISGHATLYWYQQILGQGPKLLIQFQNNGVVDDSQLPKDRFSAERLKGVDSTLKIQPAKLEDSAVYLCASSQGYTGARGTEAFFGQGTRLTVV.

This clone has just one count. The chain employs TRBV28 and TRBJ1-3, with D tentatively TRBD1 (6 bases). Germline CDR1 MDHEN, CDR2 SYDVKM. The CDR3 sequence is 14 residues long. The germline V and J ends were trimmed by 10 bases and 4 bases, with 17 bases remaining between them. The CDR3 nucleotides are TGTGCCACTCGGGCCTCGGGACACGGAAACACCATATATTTT. Translated: CATRASGHGNTIYF.

This clone has ten or more counts. V and J are TRBV4-2 and TRBJ2-7; maybe TRBD2 (6 bases). CDR3 length: 15 amino acids. V gave up 2 bases and J gave up 0 bases, with 11 bases separating them. Germline V lookup: CDR1 LGHNA, CDR2 YNFKEQ. Here the CDR3 DNA reads TGTGCCAGCAGCCAAAGTTTGGGACTCTCCTACGAGCAGTACTTC. Its protein is CASSQSLGLSYEQYF.

The rearrangement uses TRBV5-6 and TRBJ2-7, with D perhaps TRBD1 (6 bases). Deletions cut 2 bases from V and 2 bases from J, with 11 bases between. The length of the CDR3 is 14 residues. Per the germline V gene, CDR1 is SGHDT and CDR2 is YYEEEE. The CDR3 sequence is CASSFFGQTYEQYF. In nucleotides, the CDR3 is TGTGCCAGCAGCTTCTTCGGACAGACCTACGAGCAGTACTTC.

Remarks on this clone: An end of the junction does not agree with germline; a read error may underlie this. The gene calls are TRBV28 and TRBJ2-7; D gene uncertain. The CDR3 length is 14 residues. The germline gives CDR1 MDHEN, CDR2 SYDVKM. The CDR3 loop is CASSLVAVSSEQYF. CDR3 coding DNA: TGTGCCAGCAGTTTAGTGGCGGTTTCCTCCGAGCAGTACTTC. Drawing the rest from reference TRBV28 and TRBJ2-7, the complete variable domain is DVKVTQSSRYLVKRTGEKVFLECVQDMDHENMFWYRQDPGLGLRLIYFSYDVKMKEKGDIPEGYSVSREKKERFSLILESASTNQTSMYLCASSLVAVSSEQYFGPGTRLTVT.

The gene calls are TRBV27 and TRBJ1-4, with D hard to call. This CDR3 has 11 residues. Trimming took off 9 bases at V and 10 bases at J, with 12 bases between the two ends. In germline, CDR1 is MNHEY, CDR2 SMNVEV (reference sequence). CDR3 region: CASGLTGKLFF. CDR3 nucleotide sequence: TGTGCCAGTGGACTAACGGGAAAACTGTTTTTT.

The chain carries TRBV19 and TRBJ1-4; 7 bases agree with TRBD1. The junction had 9 bases not matched to a gene; V was cut back by 3 bases and J by 8 bases. The germline CDR1 and CDR2 sequences are LNHDA and SQIVND (reference sequence). There are 15 residues in the CDR3. CDR3 nucleotides: TGTGCCAGTAGTATCGGCACAGGGGATCGCGAAAAACTGTTTTTT. Translation gives CASSIGTGDREKLFF. Full variable domain (rest looked up from reference TRBV19 and TRBJ1-4): DGGITQSPKYLFRKEGQNVTLSCEQNLNHDAMYWYRQDPGQGLRLIYYSQIVNDFQKGDIAEGYSVSREKKESFPLTVTSAQKNPTAFYLCASSIGTGDREKLFFGSGTQLSVL.

This chain connects TRBV19 to TRBJ1-2; D ambiguous. Per the germline V gene, CDR1 is LNHDA and CDR2 is SQIVND (reference sequence). The ends were cut back, 0 bases at V and 2 bases at J, with 7 bases in the middle. This CDR3 comprises 14 residues. CDR3 residues: CASSIETINYGYTF. The CDR3 DNA sequence: TGTGCCAGTAGTATAGAGACAATCAACTATGGCTACACCTTC.

This clone was seen ten or more times. This chain connects TRBV14 to TRBJ1-2; TRBD1 is a possible D gene (6 bases). V was pared by 5 bases and J by 5 bases, with 18 bases between. CDR1 is SGHDN and CDR2 is FVKESK in the germline V gene. This CDR3 contains 15 residues. The CDR3 region is CASSRKDRSLYGYTF. For the CDR3, the DNA is TGTGCCAGCAGCAGGAAGGACAGAAGCTTGTATGGCTACACCTTC.

The V gene is TRBV2, the J gene TRBJ1-1, with 7 bases identical to TRBD1. Trimming removed 6 bases from V and 5 bases from J; junction bases left unmatched: 6. The CDR3 is 13 residues long. Looked up from germline, CDR1 is SNHLY and CDR2 is FYNNEI. The CDR3 region is CASRETGRTEAFF. CDR3 bases: TGTGCCAGCAGGGAGACAGGGCGGACTGAAGCTTTCTTT. Combining the CDR3 with reference TRBV2 and TRBJ1-1 gives the whole variable domain EPEVTQTPSHQVTQMGQEVILRCVPISNHLYFYWYRQILGQKVEFLVSFYNNEISEKSEIFDDQFSVERPDGSNFTLKIRSTKLEDSAMYFCASRETGRTEAFFGQGTRLTVV.

CDR3 DNA: TGTGCCAGCAGCCGATCAGGGGATACGCAGTATTTT. Protein sequence: CASSRSGDTQYF. The V and J genes are TRBV5-4 and TRBJ2-3; maybe TRBD1 (5 bases). CDR3 length: 12 amino acids. Per the germline V gene, CDR1 is SGHNT and CDR2 is YYREEE (reference sequence). V was cut by 4 bases and J by 6 bases, with 9 bases left in between.

J is TRBJ1-1 and V is TRBV7-6; D might be TRBD1 (5 bases). V lost 4 bases and J 0 bases, leaving 24 bases between the germline ends. Germline loops: CDR1 SGHVS, CDR2 FNYEAQ. The CDR3 spans 19 residues. The CDR3 coding sequence is TGTGCCAGCAGCTCTAGTTCGACTGGCCGGGGGGTTATGAACACTGAAGCTTTCTTT. Encoded protein: CASSSSSTGRGVMNTEAFF.

The CDR3 DNA reads as TGTGCCAGCAGTAAATCCGGGACAGGGAATGAAGCTTTCTTT. Translating it yields CASSKSGTGNEAFF. The chain employs TRBV6-5 and TRBJ1-1, with 9 bases identical to TRBD1. This CDR3 region has 14 residues. Germline assignment: CDR1 MNHEY and CDR2 SVGAGI. V trimming: 5 bases; J trimming: 7 bases; junction bases outside the gene matches: 8.